These 22 T cell receptor beta chains came from one sample sequenced in a study of CXCR3-negative and CXCR3-positive naive CD8 T cells. Findings of the study overall: For CXCR3-positive naive cells, TRB CDR3s were more hydrophobic than those of CXCR3-negative naive cells.

Libraries of TRB cDNA were made by 5' RACE and carried UMIs. For each CDR3 protein, TCRdb gives one entry from its re-call of the 5' RACE reads, without DNA. This sample's clone table lists about 84,000 distinct CDR3 sequences. No cognate antigen is known for these TCRs. Sequencing used naive CXCR3+ CD8+ T cells from blood. As for subset: CD45RO-CCR7+CD27+CD95- naive CD8+ T cells expressing CXCR3 (TNR3+). All receptors come from a human donor in good health. Some clones in this sample may be carry-over from other donors' samples.

The chain uses TRBV12-3 or TRBV12-4 and TRBJ2-3; TCRdb's D gene call, TRBD1, goes unchecked for lack of DNA. The CDR3 extends over 17 amino acids. CDR3: CASSHAKDRGRTDTQYF.

V usage is TRBV13 and J usage is TRBJ2-2; without DNA, the TCRdb call of TRBD1 cannot be checked. The CDR3 covers 15 residues. Germline V gene sequence: CDR1 PRHDT, CDR2 FYEKMQ (reference sequence). CDR3 in amino acids: CASSYGGSGTGELFF.

The chain has TRBV28 and TRBJ2-7. The V gene's germline CDR1 is MDHEN and CDR2 SYDVKM. This CDR3 region has 15 residues. The CDR3 sequence: CASSTIGDLAYEQYF.

The chain carries TRBV6-6 and TRBJ2-3; the TCRdb D gene call, TRBD1, has no DNA to confirm it. CDR1 MNHNY and CDR2 SVGAGI come from the germline V gene (reference sequence). The length of the CDR3 is 15 residues. The CDR3 region is CASTRQGGGSDTQYF.

The chain links TRBV29-1 to TRBJ2-7; TCRdb selects TRBD2, and the lack of DNA leaves this call unchecked. Germline CDR1 and CDR2: SQVTM and ANQGSEA. The CDR3 is 13 residues long. This CDR3 reads CSVLAVSSYEQYF.

The chain uses TRBV29-1 and TRBJ1-5. Germline V lookup: CDR1 SQVTM, CDR2 ANQGSEA. The CDR3 has 13 residues. CDR3: CSVEEQSNQPQHF.

This chain joins TRBV9 and TRBJ1-5; TCRdb's D gene call, TRBD1, goes unchecked for lack of DNA. The CDR3 contains 15 residues. Germline V gives CDR1 SGDLS, CDR2 YYNGEE. The CDR3 protein is CASSVGGSVGQPQHF.

This chain joins TRBV29-1 and TRBJ2-5; TCRdb's D call of TRBD1 is untestable without DNA. The CDR3 covers 14 residues. Looked up from germline, CDR1 is SQVTM and CDR2 is ANQGSEA. The CDR3 sequence: CSVEGGGDGETQYF.

The chain links TRBV28 to TRBJ2-7; TCRdb names TRBD2, which stays unverified in the absence of DNA. The germline V gene encodes CDR1 MDHEN and CDR2 SYDVKM. The CDR3 loop spans 17 amino acids. CDR3 sequence reads: CASSSHRLAEVPYEQYF.

CDR3: CATSFRSGELDTQYF. The V and J genes are TRBV15 and TRBJ2-3; the TRBD1 assignment by TCRdb is unverifiable without DNA. Germline CDR1 is LNHNV and CDR2 is YYDKDF (reference sequence). The length of the CDR3 is 15 residues. Based on the CDR3 plus reference TRBV15 and TRBJ2-3, the full variable domain is DAMVIQNPRYQVTQFGKPVTLSCSQTLNHNVMYWYQQKSSQAPKLLFHYYDKDFNNEADTPDNFQSRRPNTSFCFLDIRSPGLGDTAMYLCATSFRSGELDTQYFGPGTRLTVL.

The chain has TRBV7-2 and TRBJ2-7; TCRdb's D call, TRBD2, is unchecked because there is no DNA. The CDR3 covers 14 residues. Germline V gene lookup returns CDR1 SGHTA and CDR2 FQGNSA. The CDR3: CASSSELAAYEQYF.

This chain joins TRBV29-1 and TRBJ2-2. The CDR3 length is 13 residues. Germline values: CDR1 SQVTM, CDR2 ANQGSEA. The CDR3 region is CSVVFPNTGELFF.

V gene TRBV30 combines with J gene TRBJ2-1; TCRdb's D call of TRBD2 is untestable without DNA. The CDR3 loop spans 12 amino acids. Looked up from germline, CDR1 is GTSNPN and CDR2 is SVGIG (reference sequence). Here the CDR3 reads CAWGLWDNEQFF.

This sequence joins TRBV5-1 and TRBJ2-3; lacking DNA, the TRBD2 call made by TCRdb goes unchecked. The CDR3 has 15 residues. Looked up from germline, CDR1 is SGHRS and CDR2 is YFSETQ. The CDR3 here is CASSFGLTSTDTQYF.

The rearrangement joins TRBV20-1 to TRBJ1-6; TCRdb designates TRBD1, a call that cannot be tested without DNA. Germline CDR1 reads DFQATT; CDR2 reads SNEGSKA (reference sequence). CDR3 length: 17 amino acids. CDR3 loop: CSARDPLEGYYNSPLHF.

The genes are TRBV27 and TRBJ1-1; with no DNA, the TCRdb D assignment of TRBD1 cannot be verified. The CDR3 consists of 17 residues. Germline V gene sequence: CDR1 MNHEY, CDR2 SMNVEV (reference sequence). Here the CDR3 reads CASSFVGGNTLGTEAFF.

V and J are TRBV4-1 and TRBJ1-1; with no DNA, the TCRdb D assignment of TRBD1 cannot be verified. The CDR3 is 17 amino acids. Germline CDR1 and CDR2: MGHRA and YSYEKL. The CDR3 protein is CASSHDKTGALNTEAFF.

The J gene is TRBJ2-2, the V gene TRBV29-1. CDR1 SQVTM and CDR2 ANQGSEA come from the germline V gene. The CDR3 consists of 14 residues. The CDR3 here is CSVGPASNTGELFF.

CDR3 sequence: CASSFRDRTLTLYEQYF. This chain connects TRBV28 to TRBJ2-7; the D gene TCRdb calls, TRBD1, cannot be checked with no DNA. The CDR3 contains 17 residues. Germline CDR1 reads MDHEN; CDR2 reads SYDVKM.

The CDR3: CASSPPLENEKLFF. The chain is built from TRBV7-9 and TRBJ1-4; TCRdb calls TRBD1, which cannot be checked without DNA. The CDR3 spans 14 residues. Germline V gene lookup returns CDR1 SEHNR and CDR2 FQNEAQ (reference sequence).

The chain links TRBV13 to TRBJ2-7; TCRdb's D call of TRBD1 is untestable without DNA. There are 14 residues in the CDR3. Looked up from germline, CDR1 is PRHDT and CDR2 is FYEKMQ (reference sequence). The CDR3 sequence is CASSLGTGVLEQYF. Full variable domain (remainder filled in from reference TRBV13 and TRBJ2-7): AAGVIQSPRHLIKEKRETATLKCYPIPRHDTVYWYQQGPGQDPQFLISFYEKMQSDKGSIPDRFSAQQFSDYHSELNMSSLELGDSALYFCASSLGTGVLEQYFGPGTRLTVT.

The J gene is TRBJ2-2, the V gene TRBV5-1; TCRdb gives TRBD2 as the D gene, but with no DNA this cannot be confirmed. This CDR3 is 18 amino acids long. CDR1 and CDR2 from the germline V gene are SGHRS and YFSETQ. The CDR3 region is CASSLVPAGRAFTGELFF.